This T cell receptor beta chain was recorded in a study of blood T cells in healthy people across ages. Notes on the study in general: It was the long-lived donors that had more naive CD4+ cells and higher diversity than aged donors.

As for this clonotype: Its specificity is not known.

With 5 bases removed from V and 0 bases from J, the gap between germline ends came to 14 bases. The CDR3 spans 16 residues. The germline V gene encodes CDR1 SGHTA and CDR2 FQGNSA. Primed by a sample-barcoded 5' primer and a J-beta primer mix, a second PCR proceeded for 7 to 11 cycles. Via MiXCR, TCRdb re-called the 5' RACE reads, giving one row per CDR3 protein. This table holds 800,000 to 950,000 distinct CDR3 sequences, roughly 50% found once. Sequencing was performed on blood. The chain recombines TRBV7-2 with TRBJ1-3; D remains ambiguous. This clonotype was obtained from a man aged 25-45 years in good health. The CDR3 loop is CASSRTAGTSGNTIYF. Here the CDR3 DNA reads TGTGCCAGCAGCCGGACGGCAGGCACCTCTGGAAACACCATATATTTT.